These T cell receptor beta chains were read from a single sample in a study of a mutant IDH1 vaccine in newly diagnosed glioma. Profiling relied on immunoSEQ multiplex PCR, and the TCRdb table lists in-frame clones only, not all of them. Counted here are roughly 70,000 clones, approximately 87% occurring once; the ten biggest clones make up roughly 15%. For these receptors, no antigen is known. The source was PBMCs, collected from a glioma patient whose treatment included an IDH1 peptide vaccine. These receptors were taken from a man between 18 and 35 years old with glioma. Both conserved end residues are trimmed from each CDR3. D genes are given only for firm matches.

cdr3_length v_call d_call cdr3_aa
16 TRBV14 TRBD2 ASSQERFQRGKYNEQF
12 TRBV19 TRBD1 ASSVDRGLEEQY
16 TRBV12-5 TRBD2 ASALRLAGSRVGNEQF
13 TRBV18 . ASSSESRGKLEQY
14 TRBV6-5 . ASSYSPDSRNQPQH
15 TRBV18 . ASSPLGGHLDRNTIY
13 TRBV27 . ASRLTGILGYEQY
12 TRBV19 TRBD2 ASSLGLAGVEQY
12 TRBV7-6 . ASSFGGATDTQY
12 TRBV5-4 TRBD1 ASSFGTGRGGYT
15 TRBV6-1 TRBD1 ASSADRGSHLNTEAF
12 TRBV4-3 . ASSQGLSSYGYT
13 TRBV5-1 . ASSLENRGGTEAF
10 TRBV7-9 . ASSLGGGEQF
11 TRBV6-5 TRBD2 ASSYTTSGEQY
15 TRBV5-1 TRBD2 ASSFQPLAASTDTQY
12 TRBV6-6 TRBD1 ASSYDRVSDTQY
13 TRBV4-2 . ASSQELQGYTEAF
13 TRBV5-6 TRBD1 ASSLGQGISYEQY
17 TRBV4-3 . ASSPSGGGQYFLGYGYT
12 TRBV6-1 TRBD1 ASSRDRSNYGYT
15 TRBV10-3 . AISAVAPDRSSYEQY
13 TRBV10-3 . AITPGSEASYEQY
11 TRBV7-2 . ASSLGPDQPQH
16 TRBV7-2 TRBD2 ASSLLHRGLAGSYEQY
16 TRBV7-8 . ASSLKAGLPSGANVLT
13 TRBV14 TRBD1 ASGLGTGTGTEAF
12 TRBV6-4 TRBD2 ASSFLAGGAEQF
14 TRBV27 . ASRQMTGDSTDTQY
9 TRBV19 . ASSLGGRAF
12 TRBV7-2 . ASSPLQGHQPQH
14 TRBV4-3 . ASSQGVPGATGELF
12 TRBV5-1 TRBD1 ASSSWTGPNEKY
17 TRBV7-2 TRBD1 ASSVYLYPGTGPGSPLH
10 TRBV30 . AWSPPSLKQY
13 TRBV6-5 TRBD2 ASTRRLAGVGEQY
13 TRBV7-9 . ASSFSTDRNQPQH
13 TRBV19 . ASSIWGSGANVLT
11 TRBV15 . ATSRGWNTEAF
14 TRBV5-5 TRBD2 ASSSEAGTITYEQY
12 TRBV19 TRBD1 ASRRDRPNQPQH
14 TRBV7-2 TRBD1 ASSSWGGTGSYEQY
11 TRBV7-8 . ASSLGGQGWMG
11 TRBV9 . ASSAMGVTEAF
10 TRBV9 . ASSGTNYGYT
13 TRBV28 TRBD1 ASSTVREGAEKLF
11 TRBV10-3 TRBD1 AIRGQGTYEQY
13 TRBV14 TRBD1 ASSHLDRVIDTQY
11 TRBV6-5 . ASSYHMNTEAF
13 TRBV7-9 . ASTIALSSNTEAF
14 TRBV5-8 . ASSLGSGTSTDTQY
13 TRBV2 . ASSEAGDLGYGYT
15 TRBV13 TRBD2 ASREVSSGGFYNEQF
13 TRBV6-5 . ASSYFQGSTDTQY
14 TRBV7-2 . ASSLGWSGKPYEQY
9 TRBV6-1 . ASSEGGTQH